The present TCR beta chain was sequenced within a study of shared clonotypes between healthy human individuals. Study as a whole: The cohort comprised two women and a few men. Their ages spanned 18 to 49 years. CD4 naive and memory got three plates each, CD8 naive two, CD8 memory one.

Assay: immunoSEQ multiplex PCR; the TCRdb copy retains only in-frame clones and omits some. The sample records fewer than 2.5 million clones, approximately 93% being singletons. Division of CD4+ cells produced a CD45RA+ naive subset and a CD45RA-negative memory subset. V shed 7 bases and J 3 bases; nucleotides not matched to a gene: 2. The CDR3 spans 14 residues. Germline assignment: CDR1 MNHEY and CDR2 SMNVEV (reference sequence). The V and J genes are TRBV27 and TRBJ2-2; TRBD2 aligns across 10 bases. This TCR was recovered from a man between 18 and 29 years old in good health. Some clones in this sample may be carry-over from other donors' samples. The sample was naive CD4+ T cells from PBMCs. The subset was: CD45RA+ positively selected. The DNA of the CDR3 is TGTGCCAGCACTAGCGGGAGTTACACCGGGGAGCTGTTTTTT. Protein product: CASTSGSYTGELFF.